One and the same sample provided the 27 T cell receptor beta chains below, sequenced in a study of T cell repertoires in cytomegalovirus infection. A single record per CDR3 protein comes from TCRdb applying MiXCR to the reads. Among roughly 200,000 distinct CDR3 sequences listed, approximately 9.6% were seen once. Material: PBMCs. Receptors were obtained from a human donor in good health (CMV status not recorded). Some clones in this sample may be carry-over from other donors' samples.

As for this clonotype: Since a much larger clone is just one base distant, this may be a read error. The CDR3 loop is CASSLTSGVVTGNTIYF. CDR3 sequence (DNA): TGTGCCAGCAGTCTGACAAGCGGAGTCGTCACCGGAAACACCATATATTTT. This chain connects TRBV6-2 or TRBV6-3 to TRBJ1-3; D unclear. Per the germline V gene, CDR1 is MNHEY and CDR2 is SVGEGT. The CDR3 extends over 17 amino acids. V was cut by 5 bases and J by 4 bases, with 21 bases left in between.

A word on this clonotype: A much larger clonotype is one base distant, so this may be a read error. The chain links TRBV7-8 to TRBJ1-2; 9 bases are a match to TRBD1. This CDR3 is built from 16 residues. CDR1 and CDR2 (germline): SGHVS, FQNEAQ. The CDR3 nucleotides are TGTGCCAACAGCTTATCTAGGGGACAGGGATACTATGGCTACACCTTC. Its translation is CANSLSRGQGYYGYTF.

Many counts were recorded for this clonotype. The chain employs TRBV12-3 or TRBV12-4 and TRBJ1-1; D not resolved. This CDR3 comprises 14 residues. The V gene lost 4 bases and the J gene lost 1 base, with 10 bases spanning the gap. CDR3 sequence (DNA): TGTGCCAGCAGTTACGGACGGACGAACACTGAAGCTTTCTTT. Encoded protein: CASSYGRTNTEAFF.

The sample holds many counts of this clonotype. V usage is TRBV7-2 and J usage is TRBJ2-7; the D call may be TRBD1 or TRBD2 (6 bases each). V lost 1 base and J lost 4, with 17 bases in between. CDR1 SGHTA and CDR2 FQGNSA come from the germline V gene. The CDR3 is made up of 16 amino acids. In DNA form, the CDR3 reads TGTGCCAGCAGCTTAGAGCTCGGGGGCGGATTGTACGAGCAGTACTTC. This encodes CASSLELGGGLYEQYF.

The chain combines TRBV6-1 with TRBJ1-2; possible D gene TRBD1, 5 bases. The CDR3 length is 12 residues. The germline V gene has CDR1 MNHNS and CDR2 SASEGT. The germline V and J ends were trimmed by 8 bases and 2 bases, with 9 bases remaining between them. This CDR3 is CASGDANYGYTF. The CDR3 DNA reads TGTGCCAGCGGGGACGCGAACTATGGCTACACCTTC.

This clonotype has a count of ten or more. The CDR3 nucleotides are TGTGCCAGCACAGGGGCGAGGAACACTGAAGCTTTCTTT. It codes for CASTGARNTEAFF. The chain carries TRBV6-2 or TRBV6-3 and TRBJ1-1, with a tentative D call TRBD1 (6 bases). The CDR3 sequence is 13 residues long. Trimming removed 7 bases from V and 1 base from J, with 10 bases in between. Per germline, CDR1 MNHEY and CDR2 SVGEGT.

There are many counts of this clonotype. This sequence joins TRBV11-3 and TRBJ2-1; 10 nucleotides line up with TRBD2. Trimming removed 4 bases from V and 2 bases from J; junction bases left unmatched: 20. The CDR3 consists of 21 residues. CDR1 and CDR2 from the germline V gene are SGHNT and YENEEA. This chain's CDR3 is CASSSGRLAGQEEGPYNEQFF. The CDR3, as DNA: TGTGCCAGCAGCTCTGGACGACTAGCGGGCCAGGAGGAGGGCCCCTACAATGAGCAGTTCTTC.

This clonotype was recorded once. The chain links TRBV7-9 to TRBJ2-5; D ambiguous. The CDR3 extends over 13 amino acids. With 1 base removed from V and 7 bases from J, the gap between germline ends came to 10 bases. The germline V gene has CDR1 SEHNR and CDR2 FQNEAQ (reference sequence). The CDR3 nucleotides are TGTGCCAGCAGCTTAGGAGCCGTGGTGACCCAGTACTTC. Its translation is CASSLGAVVTQYF.

This clonotype was counted at least ten times. The gene calls are TRBV7-8 and TRBJ2-5; D gene uncertain. This CDR3 comprises 13 residues. Germline V gives CDR1 SGHVS, CDR2 FQNEAQ. Trimming took off 1 base at V and 5 bases at J, with 8 bases between the two ends. The CDR3 protein is CASSLDVWETQYF. The CDR3 region has the DNA TGTGCCAGCAGCTTAGATGTCTGGGAGACCCAGTACTTC.

This clonotype was detected ten times or more. The chain recombines TRBV28 with TRBJ2-1, with 11 positions matching TRBD2. CDR3 length: 18 amino acids. Germline CDR1 MDHEN, CDR2 SYDVKM. Unmatched junction bases numbered 9, after V lost 4 bases and J lost 1 base. This CDR3 reads CASSSRLAGFLSYNEQFF. The CDR3 region has the DNA TGTGCCAGCAGTTCCAGACTAGCGGGGTTCCTATCCTACAATGAGCAGTTCTTC.

Many counts were recorded for this clonotype. The chain carries TRBV7-9 and TRBJ1-2; D is uncertain. The V and J ends lost 1 base and 5 bases respectively, with 20 bases between them. The CDR3 has 17 residues. Germline-derived CDR1 and CDR2 are SEHNR and FQNEAQ (reference sequence). CDR3 bases: TGTGCCAGCAGCTTAGATTTATCTTCAGGTTCACTTTATGGCTACACCTTC. Residues: CASSLDLSSGSLYGYTF.

This clonotype was counted ten times or more. The chain joins TRBV10-3 to TRBJ2-2, with 7 bases matching TRBD1. The CDR3 contains 14 residues. The germline V gene encodes CDR1 ENHRY and CDR2 SYGVKD. V lost 9 bases to trimming and J lost 4 bases; unmatched junction nucleotides: 8. Written as DNA, the CDR3 is TGTGCCATACAACGACAGGGTGCCACCGGGGAGCTGTTTTTT. The encoded protein is CAIQRQGATGELFF.

This clonotype was seen at least ten times. The V gene is TRBV5-6, the J gene TRBJ2-3; no clear D gene. Germline V lookup: CDR1 SGHDT, CDR2 YYEEEE. V was clipped by 4 bases and J by 11 bases, with 17 bases between them. The CDR3 covers 13 residues. CDR3 DNA: TGTGCCAGCAGCCGCCGCGAGCATTCGATGCAGTATTTT. Encoded protein: CASSRREHSMQYF.

CDR3 DNA sequence: TGTGCCAGCAGCGCCCCGGACAGGAGCTCCTACAATGAGCAGTTCTTC. Protein product: CASSAPDRSSYNEQFF. This chain connects TRBV11-2 to TRBJ2-1, with TRBD1 matching over 7 bases. The CDR3 has 16 residues. Unmatched junction bases numbered 7, after V lost 5 bases and J lost 0 bases. Germline loops: CDR1 SGHAT, CDR2 FQNNGV.

The sample holds many counts of this clonotype. The chain joins TRBV28 to TRBJ2-7; the match to TRBD1 covers 7 bases. The germline gives CDR1 MDHEN, CDR2 SYDVKM. V gave up 6 bases and J gave up 2 bases; unmatched junction bases: 7. The CDR3 consists of 14 residues. CDR3 region: CASRMAGTAYEQYF. As DNA, the CDR3 is TGTGCCAGCAGGATGGCCGGGACAGCCTACGAGCAGTACTTC.

This clonotype has only a few counts. The V call is TRBV20-1, the J call TRBJ1-5, with 9 positions matching TRBD1. The CDR3 runs 13 residues. Unmatched junction bases numbered 3, after V lost 2 bases and J lost 7 bases. CDR1 and CDR2 from the germline V gene are DFQATT and SNEGSKA (reference sequence). CDR3 amino acids: CSARLTGGQPQHF. The DNA for the CDR3 is TGCAGTGCTAGATTGACAGGGGGACAGCCCCAGCATTTT.

The DNA of the CDR3 is TGTGCCAGCAAGGGACAGGGATACAATCAGCCCCAGCATTTT. Protein product: CASKGQGYNQPQHF. The chain combines TRBV28 with TRBJ1-5; 9 bases agree with TRBD1. The length of the CDR3 is 14 residues. After removal of 7 bases from V and 3 bases from J, the junction contained 4 bases not matched to a gene. Germline assignment: CDR1 MDHEN and CDR2 SYDVKM.

This clonotype was counted many times. The gene calls are TRBV2 and TRBJ2-6; D is possibly TRBD1 (6 bases). V was shortened by 9 bases and J by 1 base, with 7 bases between the two germline ends. The CDR3 is 13 amino acids. The germline V gene has CDR1 SNHLY and CDR2 FYNNEI. Here the CDR3 reads CARQGSGANVLTF. The CDR3 DNA reads as TGTGCCAGACAGGGTTCTGGGGCCAACGTCCTGACTTTC.

This clonotype was seen repeatedly, ten times or more. The gene calls are TRBV6-2 or TRBV6-3 and TRBJ2-5, with D possibly called TRBD1 or TRBD2 (5 bases each). The CDR3 is 15 residues long. In germline, CDR1 is MNHEY, CDR2 SVGEGT. V gave up 6 bases and J gave up 0 bases, with 14 bases separating them. The CDR3 here is CASSRRGTNQETQYF. In DNA form, the CDR3 reads TGTGCCAGCAGCCGCCGGGGCACCAACCAAGAGACCCAGTACTTC.

This clonotype has just a few counts. The J gene is TRBJ1-5, the V gene TRBV3-1; D might be TRBD1 (6 bases). In germline, CDR1 is LGHDT, CDR2 YNNKEL (reference sequence). The CDR3 contains 17 residues. Trimming shortened V by 4 bases and J by 2 bases, and 18 bases separated the two germline ends. DNA for the CDR3: TGTGCCAGCAGCCGAGGGGGAGGGTGGGGACGCAATCAGCCCCAGCATTTT. It codes for CASSRGGGWGRNQPQHF.

At least ten counts were recorded for this clonotype. V usage is TRBV7-6 and J usage is TRBJ2-1; tentative D call: TRBD1 (6 bases). The CDR3 covers 16 residues. With 5 bases removed from V and 1 base from J, the gap between germline ends came to 15 bases. Germline V gene lookup returns CDR1 SGHVS and CDR2 FNYEAQ. CDR3 sequence reads: CASSPQIQGSYNEQFF. The CDR3 DNA follows: TGTGCCAGCAGCCCCCAGATACAGGGTTCCTACAATGAGCAGTTCTTC.

The chain recombines TRBV29-1 with TRBJ2-7; 11 bases are a match to TRBD1. Trimming cost V 6 bases and J 1 base; bases outside gene matches: 2. CDR1 SQVTM and CDR2 ANQGSEA come from the germline V gene. This CDR3 contains 13 residues. The CDR3 spells CSVGTGGSYEQYF. Written as DNA, the CDR3 is TGCAGCGTAGGGACAGGGGGTTCCTACGAGCAGTACTTC.

This clonotype was picked up many times. The chain couples TRBV5-1 to TRBJ1-1, with 8 bases fitting TRBD1. Trimming at V came to 0 bases and at J to 7 bases, leaving 8 bases not matched to a gene. Looked up from germline, CDR1 is SGHRS and CDR2 is YFSETQ. The CDR3 covers 15 residues. The CDR3 nucleotides read TGCGCCAGCAGCTTGGATGACAGGGGCATTTTTGAAGCTTTCTTT. Encoded protein: CASSLDDRGIFEAFF.

Worth noting for this clonotype: Here the CDR3 omits its conserved ending phenylalanine or tryptophan, so a read error is the likely source. The chain recombines TRBV28 with TRBJ1-2, with D unclear. The V end was cut by 5 bases, the J end by 8 bases, with 21 bases between. The CDR3 extends over 15 amino acids. Germline values: CDR1 MDHEN, CDR2 SYDVKM. This CDR3 is CASSTAGGAGFGYTL. The CDR3, as DNA: TGTGCCAGCAGTACCGCTGGAGGTGCGGGATTCGGCTACACCTTA.

There are many counts of this clonotype. The genes are TRBV28 and TRBJ1-1, with D possibly matching TRBD1 (5 bases). CDR1 MDHEN and CDR2 SYDVKM come from the germline V gene. The V gene lost 2 bases and the J gene lost 4 bases, with 8 bases spanning the gap. This CDR3 contains 13 residues. The CDR3 DNA sequence: TGTGCCAGCAGTTTAGGGGCAGTCACTGAAGCTTTCTTT. Its protein product is CASSLGAVTEAFF.

This clonotype was recorded many times. This chain links TRBV7-8 with TRBJ2-2, with a tentative D call TRBD1 (5 bases). V was shortened by 1 base and J by 5 bases, with 17 bases between the two germline ends. This CDR3 comprises 17 residues. Per the germline V gene, CDR1 is SGHVS and CDR2 is FQNEAQ. The CDR3 DNA is TGTGCCAGCAGCTTAGAGCTGAGGACACTGGTGACCGGGGAGCTGTTTTTT. As protein: CASSLELRTLVTGELFF.

This clonotype was seen at least ten times. The chain uses TRBV7-9 and TRBJ1-2; D gene unclear. Looked up from germline, CDR1 is SEHNR and CDR2 is FQNEAQ (reference sequence). The CDR3 spans 14 residues. Trimming took off 4 bases at V and 8 bases at J, with 17 bases between the two ends. In DNA form, the CDR3 reads TGTGCCAGCAGCTATCGGGCTCCGACGGAAGGCTACACCTTC. Its protein is CASSYRAPTEGYTF.